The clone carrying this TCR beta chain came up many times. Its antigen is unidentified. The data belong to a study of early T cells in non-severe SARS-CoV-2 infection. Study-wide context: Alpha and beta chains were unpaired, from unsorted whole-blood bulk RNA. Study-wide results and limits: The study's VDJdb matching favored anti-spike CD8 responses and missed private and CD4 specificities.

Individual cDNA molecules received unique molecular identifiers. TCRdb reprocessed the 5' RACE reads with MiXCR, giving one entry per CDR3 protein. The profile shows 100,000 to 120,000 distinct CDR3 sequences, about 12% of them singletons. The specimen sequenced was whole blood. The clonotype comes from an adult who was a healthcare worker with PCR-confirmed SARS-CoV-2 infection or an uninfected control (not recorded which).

CDR3 sequence reads: CASSQEAFREWSYEQYF. Here the CDR3 DNA reads TGTGCCAGCAGCCAAGAAGCCTTCCGGGAGTGGTCCTACGAGCAGTACTTC. The chain joins TRBV3-1 to TRBJ2-7; D may be TRBD2 (6 bases). The CDR3 has 17 amino acids. The germline V gene encodes CDR1 LGHDT and CDR2 YNNKEL (reference sequence). Trimming pared 0 bases from V and 1 base from J, leaving 16 bases between.